This is a list of T cell receptor beta chains from one sample in a study of shared clonotypes between healthy human individuals. The data were produced by immunoSEQ multiplex PCR, yet TCRdb's version contains in-frame clones alone and is incomplete. Among 1.6 million or so clones, 97% to 99% were seen once, and the ten largest hold 0.3% to 0.45%. The specimen sequenced was naive CD4+ T cells sorted from blood. Receptors were obtained from a man aged 25 to 40 in good health. The CDR3 runs from the conserved cysteine through the conserved F or W. Fields, in order: CDR3 DNA, CDR3 protein, J gene, V gene, CDR3 length, D gene, clone size. D genes are given only for firm matches. Clone size is stated in some rows and not others, as once, few, many or a class when expanded.

DNA: TGTGCCAGCAGTGAAGCCCGGATTCCCTATGGCTACACCTTC
CDR3: CASSEARIPYGYTF
J: TRBJ1-2
V: TRBV6-1
length: 14
D: -
size: -

DNA: TGTGCCAGCAGCGTAGCTGGGCAAGAGACCCAGTACTTC
CDR3: CASSVAGQETQYF
J: TRBJ2-5
V: TRBV9
length: 13
D: -
size: once

DNA: TGTGCCAGCAGCTTGGTCCGGACAGGCGGGGATACGCAGTATTTT
CDR3: CASSLVRTGGDTQYF
J: TRBJ2-3
V: TRBV5-6
length: 15
D: TRBD1
size: -

DNA: TGTGCCAGCAGTTTATTGGTGGGGACGGGCAATCAGCCCCAGCATTTT
CDR3: CASSLLVGTGNQPQHF
J: TRBJ1-5
V: TRBV28
length: 16
D: -
size: -

DNA: TGTGCCAGCAGCTTTGACGGGGTTGAAAAACTGTTTTTT
CDR3: CASSFDGVEKLFF
J: TRBJ1-4
V: TRBV7-9
length: 13
D: -
size: -

DNA: TGTGCCAGCAGTTTAAGCGGGTGGACGCTAAATACGCAGTATTTT
CDR3: CASSLSGWTLNTQYF
J: TRBJ2-3
V: TRBV28
length: 15
D: -
size: -

DNA: TGTGCCAGTAGCCGGACAGGGGGCTACGAGCAGTACTTC
CDR3: CASSRTGGYEQYF
J: TRBJ2-7
V: TRBV19
length: 13
D: TRBD1
size: -

DNA: TGCGCCAGCAGCCAGACTAGCGGGCTCAATGAGCAGTTCTTC
CDR3: CASSQTSGLNEQFF
J: TRBJ2-1
V: TRBV5-1
length: 14
D: TRBD2
size: -

DNA: TGTGCCAGCAGAGGAGGCGGAAACACCATATATTTT
CDR3: CASRGGGNTIYF
J: TRBJ1-3
V: TRBV5-5
length: 12
D: -
size: -

DNA: TGCGCCAGCAGCCCACGGACAGATCAAGAGACCCAGTACTTC
CDR3: CASSPRTDQETQYF
J: TRBJ2-5
V: TRBV5-1
length: 14
D: -
size: -

DNA: TGTGCCAGCAGCGCCGCGGGAGGGAGGACAGATACGCAGTATTTT
CDR3: CASSAAGGRTDTQYF
J: TRBJ2-3
V: TRBV6-5
length: 15
D: TRBD2
size: -

DNA: TGTGCCTGGGCCCTCACAGGGAATCAGCCCCAGCATTTT
CDR3: CAWALTGNQPQHF
J: TRBJ1-5
V: TRBV30
length: 13
D: -
size: -

DNA: TGTGCCAGCAGCCCCCGCCTTTCAGGGGGTGCAACAGAGACCCAGTACTTC
CDR3: CASSPRLSGGATETQYF
J: TRBJ2-5
V: TRBV9
length: 17
D: TRBD1
size: -

DNA: TGCGCCAGCAGCCGAAGCGGGGGTGAAGCTTTCTTT
CDR3: CASSRSGGEAFF
J: TRBJ1-1
V: TRBV4-3
length: 12
D: -
size: once

DNA: TGTGCCAGCAGCGGGACAGGTATCTCTGGGGCCAACGTCCTGACTTTC
CDR3: CASSGTGISGANVLTF
J: TRBJ2-6
V: TRBV7-8
length: 16
D: TRBD1
size: -

DNA: TGTGCCAGCAGCGAGGGACTCCCTTTGGATACGCAGTATTTT
CDR3: CASSEGLPLDTQYF
J: TRBJ2-3
V: TRBV9
length: 14
D: -
size: -

DNA: TGTGCCAGCAGTATGGACAGAGATCAAGAGACCCAGTACTTC
CDR3: CASSMDRDQETQYF
J: TRBJ2-5
V: TRBV2
length: 14
D: -
size: -

DNA: TGTGCCAGTAGCGACAAGGGACAGCTTCTTAACGGGGAGCTGTTTTTT
CDR3: CASSDKGQLLNGELFF
J: TRBJ2-2
V: TRBV19
length: 16
D: TRBD1
size: -

DNA: TGTGCCATTGGGGGGGGAGAGACCCAGTACTTC
CDR3: CAIGGGETQYF
J: TRBJ2-5
V: TRBV6-5
length: 11
D: TRBD2
size: -

DNA: TGCGCCAGCAGCTTCGGGACAGGGGGGATGAACACTGAAGCTTTCTTT
CDR3: CASSFGTGGMNTEAFF
J: TRBJ1-1
V: TRBV5-1
length: 16
D: TRBD1
size: -

DNA: TGCGCCAGCAGCTTGGGACAGGCGGAGACCCAGTACTTC
CDR3: CASSLGQAETQYF
J: TRBJ2-5
V: TRBV5-1
length: 13
D: -
size: -

DNA: TGTGCCAGCAGTTTAGGGGGATTGCTTGGCTACACCTTC
CDR3: CASSLGGLLGYTF
J: TRBJ1-2
V: TRBV28
length: 13
D: -
size: -

DNA: TGTGCCAGCTGCCCCGCGGGACTACGGGGCTATGGCTACACCTTC
CDR3: CASCPAGLRGYGYTF
J: TRBJ1-2
V: TRBV28
length: 15
D: -
size: once

DNA: TGTGCCAGCAGTTATCAGGGGGCCGATCAGCCCCAGCATTTT
CDR3: CASSYQGADQPQHF
J: TRBJ1-5
V: TRBV6-5
length: 14
D: TRBD1
size: -

DNA: TGCGCCAGCAGCCAAGGGCAATATTGGGACGAGCAGTACTTC
CDR3: CASSQGQYWDEQYF
J: TRBJ2-7
V: TRBV4-1
length: 14
D: -
size: once

DNA: TGTGCCAGTCGACAGCTCTATGGCTACACCTTC
CDR3: CASRQLYGYTF
J: TRBJ1-2
V: TRBV19
length: 11
D: -
size: -

DNA: TGTGCCAGCGACAGGGGCTCCTACAATGAGCAGTTCTTC
CDR3: CASDRGSYNEQFF
J: TRBJ2-1
V: TRBV7-2
length: 13
D: TRBD1
size: -

DNA: TGTGCCAGCTCACCACTTCATAACACCGGGGAGCTGTTTTTT
CDR3: CASSPLHNTGELFF
J: TRBJ2-2
V: TRBV18
length: 14
D: -
size: -

DNA: TGTGCCATCAGTGAGCGCAGTCGCACAGATACGCAGTATTTT
CDR3: CAISERSRTDTQYF
J: TRBJ2-3
V: TRBV10-3
length: 14
D: -
size: -

DNA: TGTGCCAGCAGTGAGGAGACTCTACACGGGAATGAGCAGTTCTTC
CDR3: CASSEETLHGNEQFF
J: TRBJ2-1
V: TRBV2
length: 15
D: -
size: -

DNA: TGTGCCAGCTCCACCACGGAACAGGAGGTGTACTTC
CDR3: CASSTTEQEVYF
J: TRBJ2-7
V: TRBV18
length: 12
D: -
size: -

DNA: TGTGCCAGCTCCATAGCGGGGGCAGATACGCAGTATTTT
CDR3: CASSIAGADTQYF
J: TRBJ2-3
V: TRBV6-1
length: 13
D: TRBD2
size: -

DNA: TGTGCCAGCAGTTTGCCCGGAGGCAATCAGCCCCAGCATTTT
CDR3: CASSLPGGNQPQHF
J: TRBJ1-5
V: TRBV28
length: 14
D: -
size: -

DNA: TGCGCCAGCAGCTTGGATCGGCAGGGAAGTGAAGCTTTCTTT
CDR3: CASSLDRQGSEAFF
J: TRBJ1-1
V: TRBV5-1
length: 14
D: -
size: -

DNA: TGTGCCAGCAGTGCGAGGGAGCTTGGGTACAATGAGCAGTTCTTC
CDR3: CASSARELGYNEQFF
J: TRBJ2-1
V: TRBV6-1
length: 15
D: -
size: once

DNA: TGTGCCAGCAGCCCCCGTAGAGTGGGTGGAACTAATGAAAAACTGTTTTTT
CDR3: CASSPRRVGGTNEKLFF
J: TRBJ1-4
V: TRBV7-9
length: 17
D: -
size: -

DNA: TGCGCCAGCAGCCACTCCAGGACGGACGAGCAGTACTTC
CDR3: CASSHSRTDEQYF
J: TRBJ2-7
V: TRBV10-2
length: 13
D: -
size: -

DNA: TGTGCCAGCTCCCGCCGGGACAGGGAGGCCGAAGCTTTCTTT
CDR3: CASSRRDREAEAFF
J: TRBJ1-1
V: TRBV18
length: 14
D: TRBD1
size: once

DNA: TGTGCCAGCAGTTACTCGGCCAGGGCCTACGAGCAGTACTTC
CDR3: CASSYSARAYEQYF
J: TRBJ2-7
V: TRBV6-5
length: 14
D: -
size: -

DNA: TGCGCCAGCAGTGACGACAGCACCACAGATACGCAGTATTTT
CDR3: CASSDDSTTDTQYF
J: TRBJ2-3
V: TRBV10-1
length: 14
D: -
size: -

DNA: TGTGCCAGCAGCGCTCGTACAGATACGCAGTATTTT
CDR3: CASSARTDTQYF
J: TRBJ2-3
V: TRBV9
length: 12
D: -
size: -

DNA: TGTGCCAGCTCACCCGGACTAGCGCGTTACAATGAGCAGTTCTTC
CDR3: CASSPGLARYNEQFF
J: TRBJ2-1
V: TRBV18
length: 15
D: TRBD2
size: -